Included here is one TCR beta chain sequence, with context. Its ends do not fully match the called genes, so a read error is possible. The data stem from a study of CD8+CD57+ T cells in acquired aplastic anemia. Patients chosen for sequencing had CD8+CD57+ cells that had expanded, as shown by flow cytometry. The enrolled patients all had severe acquired aplastic anemia. No therapy had been given to the patients at the time of blood sampling. Using genomic DNA as the template, TCR beta VDJ and CDR3 profiling was carried out. TCRdb called the reads again in MiXCR, with one record for every CDR3 protein. The table shows about 190,000 distinct CDR3 sequences, with roughly half occurring only once. The germline V gene has CDR1 SGHVS and CDR2 FNYEAQ. The CDR3 has 13 amino acids.

This receptor was obtained from a human donor with aplastic anemia. Sequencing was done on a sample of sorted CD4+, CD8+, or CD8+CD57+ T cells (not recorded which) from PBMCs. The J gene is TRBJ1-1, the V gene TRBV7-6; no definite D call. The CDR3 bases are TGTGCCAGCAGCTCGACCACGAACGCTGAAGCTTTCTTT. Its protein product is CASSSTTNAEAFF.